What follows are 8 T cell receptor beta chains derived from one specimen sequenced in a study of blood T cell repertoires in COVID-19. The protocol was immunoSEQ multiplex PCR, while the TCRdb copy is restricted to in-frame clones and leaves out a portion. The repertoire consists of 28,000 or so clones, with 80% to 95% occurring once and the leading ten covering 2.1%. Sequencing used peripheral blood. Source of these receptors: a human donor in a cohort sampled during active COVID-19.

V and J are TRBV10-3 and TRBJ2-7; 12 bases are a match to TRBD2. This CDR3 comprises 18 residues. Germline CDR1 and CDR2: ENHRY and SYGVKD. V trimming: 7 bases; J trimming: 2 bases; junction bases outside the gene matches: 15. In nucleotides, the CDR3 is TGTGCCATCAACAGCGAACTGGCTAGCGGGGGGGCGACCTACGAGCAGTACTTC. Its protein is CAINSELASGGATYEQYF.

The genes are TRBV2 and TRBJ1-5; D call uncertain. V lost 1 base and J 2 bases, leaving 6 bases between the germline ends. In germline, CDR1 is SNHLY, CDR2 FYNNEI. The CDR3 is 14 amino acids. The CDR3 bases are TGTGCCAGCAGTGAAGGGCAGGGCAATCAGCCCCAGCATTTT. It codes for CASSEGQGNQPQHF.

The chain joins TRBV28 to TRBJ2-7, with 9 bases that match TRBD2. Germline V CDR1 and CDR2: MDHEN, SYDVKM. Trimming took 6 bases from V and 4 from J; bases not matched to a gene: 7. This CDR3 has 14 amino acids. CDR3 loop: CASSSTSGLYEQYF. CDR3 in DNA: TGTGCCAGCAGCAGTACTAGCGGGCTTTACGAGCAGTACTTC.

The DNA for the CDR3 is TGCGCCAGCAGCCGGTCCTATGAGGGCGGAACTGAAGCTTTCTTT. Its translation is CASSRSYEGGTEAFF. The genes are TRBV5-1 and TRBJ1-1; D ambiguous. The germline V and J ends were trimmed by 4 bases and 5 bases, with 18 bases remaining between them. The length of the CDR3 is 15 residues. CDR1 is SGHRS, CDR2 YFSETQ, per germline.

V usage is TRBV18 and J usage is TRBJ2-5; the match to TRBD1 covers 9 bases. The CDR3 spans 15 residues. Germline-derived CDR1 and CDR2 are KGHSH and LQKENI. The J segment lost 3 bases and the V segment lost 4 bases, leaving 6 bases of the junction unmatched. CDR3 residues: CASSRRDRAKETQYF. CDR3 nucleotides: TGTGCCAGCTCACGCCGGGACAGGGCCAAAGAGACCCAGTACTTC.

The CDR3 DNA is TGTGCCAGCAGTCCCGGGACACTTACCTACGAGCAGTACTTC. Protein sequence: CASSPGTLTYEQYF. The V call is TRBV6-6, the J call TRBJ2-7; a weak D match, TRBD1 (6 bases). Trimming pared 5 bases from V and 2 bases from J, leaving 13 bases between. CDR3 length equals 14 residues. The germline gives CDR1 MNHNY, CDR2 SVGAGI (reference sequence).

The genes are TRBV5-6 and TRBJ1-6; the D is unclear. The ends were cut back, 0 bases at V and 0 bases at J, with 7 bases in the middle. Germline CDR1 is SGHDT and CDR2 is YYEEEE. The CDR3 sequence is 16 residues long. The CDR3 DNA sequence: TGTGCCAGCAGCTTGGGCGCGAGCTCCTATAATTCACCCCTCCACTTT. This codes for CASSLGASSYNSPLHF.

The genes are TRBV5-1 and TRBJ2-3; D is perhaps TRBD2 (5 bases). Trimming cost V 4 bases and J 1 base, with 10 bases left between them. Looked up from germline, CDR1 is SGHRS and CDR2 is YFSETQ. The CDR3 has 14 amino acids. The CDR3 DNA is TGCGCCAGCAGCCCCACCGGGGGCACAGATACGCAGTATTTT. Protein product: CASSPTGGTDTQYF. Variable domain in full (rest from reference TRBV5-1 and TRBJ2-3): KAGVTQTPRYLIKTRGQQVTLSCSPISGHRSVSWYQQTPGQGLQFLFEYFSETQRNKGNFPGRFSGRQFSNSRSEMNVSTLELGDSALYLCASSPTGGTDTQYFGPGTRLTVL.